The next 20 T cell receptor beta chains were all read from a single sample in a study of cytomegalovirus exposure and HLA in healthy donors. The study ran its PCR with 60 Vbeta and 13 Jbeta primers. The repertoire was sequenced with immunoSEQ multiplex PCR; TCRdb's copy has only in-frame clones and lacks some. The sample gives some 57,000 clones, around 90% of which show up once; about 1.6% is in the top ten. The material sequenced was PBMCs. These receptors were collected from a man between 25 and 39 years old in good health and CMV-seropositive.

The rearrangement joins TRBV6-5 to TRBJ1-1, with D uncertain. The CDR3 contains 15 residues. Germline-derived CDR1 and CDR2 are MNHEY and SVGAGI. V was pared by 2 bases and J by 0 bases, with 10 bases between. This CDR3 reads CASSYGGSMNTEAFF. CDR3 nucleotide sequence: TGTGCCAGCAGTTACGGAGGCAGCATGAACACTGAAGCTTTCTTT.

This rearrangement joins TRBV7-6 to TRBJ2-2, with 10 bases lining up with TRBD2. Germline V gene sequence: CDR1 SGHVS, CDR2 FNYEAQ. The J segment lost 6 bases and the V segment lost 6 bases, leaving 7 bases of the junction unmatched. The CDR3 runs to 15 residues. In nucleotides, the CDR3 is TGTGCCAGCAGGATAGCTAGCGGGAGCCCCGGGGAGCTGTTTTTT. This codes for CASRIASGSPGELFF. The full variable domain, in which reference TRBV7-6 and TRBJ2-2 provide the parts outside the CDR3, is GAGVSQSPRYKVTKRGQDVALRCDPISGHVSLYWYRQALGQGPEFLTYFNYEAQQDKSGLPNDRFSAERPEGSISTLTIQRTEQRDSAMYRCASRIASGSPGELFFGEGSRLTVL.

The chain employs TRBV4-1 and TRBJ2-5; possibly TRBD1 for D (6 bases). Germline assignment: CDR1 MGHRA and CDR2 YSYEKL. This CDR3 comprises 17 residues. Trimming took 1 base from V and 1 from J, leaving 16 bases between them. The CDR3 protein is CASSQAPTGLLQETQYF. The CDR3 DNA sequence: TGCGCCAGCAGCCAAGCGCCTACAGGGCTACTCCAAGAGACCCAGTACTTC.

This clone was detected only once. The chain combines TRBV6-1 with TRBJ2-6; D is undetermined. This CDR3 has 15 amino acids. V was clipped by 6 bases and J by 0 bases, with 9 bases between them. CDR1 MNHNS and CDR2 SASEGT come from the germline V gene. CDR3 sequence: CASRPLSSGANVLTF. The CDR3 region has the DNA TGTGCCAGCAGGCCTCTTAGCTCTGGGGCCAACGTCCTGACTTTC.

The V call is TRBV27, the J call TRBJ2-1; D is ambiguous. Trimming removed 6 bases at V and 0 bases at J, with 9 bases between. The CDR3 length is 14 residues. CDR1 MNHEY and CDR2 SMNVEV come from the germline V gene (reference sequence). The CDR3 is CASSSLSSYNEQFF. In DNA form, the CDR3 reads TGTGCCAGCAGCTCTCTCAGCTCCTACAATGAGCAGTTCTTC.

J is TRBJ2-7 and V is TRBV9; 13 nucleotides match TRBD2. Germline values: CDR1 SGDLS, CDR2 YYNGEE. The CDR3 has 15 amino acids. V shed 3 bases, J shed 4 bases, and the junction held 4 bases outside the gene matches. The CDR3 region has the DNA TGTGCCAGCAGCGCCGGACTAGCGGGAGAATACGAGCAGTACTTC. It specifies CASSAGLAGEYEQYF.

This chain links TRBV7-2 with TRBJ1-5; D gene uncertain. Germline V gives CDR1 SGHTA, CDR2 FQGNSA. With 4 bases removed from V and 0 bases from J, the gap between germline ends came to 4 bases. The CDR3 sequence is 13 residues long. The chain's CDR3 is CASSSYSNQPQHF. In DNA form, the CDR3 reads TGTGCCAGCAGCTCCTATAGCAATCAGCCCCAGCATTTT.

A single count supports this clone. The chain recombines TRBV5-4 with TRBJ2-5; possible D gene TRBD2, 5 bases. Trimming removed 4 bases at V and 2 bases at J, with 12 bases between. CDR1 is SGHNT and CDR2 is YYREEE in the germline V gene (reference sequence). The CDR3 sequence is 14 residues long. The CDR3 coding sequence is TGTGCCAGCAGCGTCGGGGTATCTCAAGAGACCCAGTACTTC. It yields the protein CASSVGVSQETQYF.

The chain is built from TRBV15 and TRBJ2-1; TRBD1 aligns across 9 bases. Per the germline V gene, CDR1 is LNHNV and CDR2 is YYDKDF (reference sequence). The CDR3 covers 16 residues. Trimming removed 0 bases from V and 7 bases from J; junction bases left unmatched: 7. The CDR3 DNA sequence: TGTGCCACCAGCAGAGATCGGACAGGGGTATCGAATGAGCAGTTCTTC. Translated, it gives CATSRDRTGVSNEQFF.

This clone was detected only once. The chain carries TRBV28 and TRBJ2-7; TRBD1 is a possible D gene (6 bases). CDR3 length equals 16 residues. Germline V gives CDR1 MDHEN, CDR2 SYDVKM. Trimming removed 3 bases from V and 0 bases from J, with 15 bases in between. CDR3 amino acids: CASSFIRDRSSYEQYF. CDR3 DNA: TGTGCCAGCAGTTTCATCCGAGACAGGAGCTCCTACGAGCAGTACTTC.

The rearrangement joins TRBV7-2 to TRBJ2-7; 7 nucleotides line up with TRBD2. There are 15 residues in the CDR3. V was pared by 2 bases and J by 2 bases, with 6 bases of the junction left unmatched. Germline assignment: CDR1 SGHTA and CDR2 FQGNSA. The CDR3 region is CASSLRYAGAYEQYF. In DNA form, the CDR3 reads TGTGCCAGCAGCTTACGGTACGCGGGGGCCTACGAGCAGTACTTC. The full variable domain, in which reference TRBV7-2 and TRBJ2-7 provide the parts outside the CDR3, is GAGVSQSPSNKVTEKGKDVELRCDPISGHTALYWYRQSLGQGLEFLIYFQGNSAPDKSGLPSDRFSAERTGGSVSTLTIQRTQQEDSAVYLCASSLRYAGAYEQYFGPGTRLTVT.

The J gene is TRBJ1-5, the V gene TRBV30, with D possibly being TRBD1 (5 bases). Germline CDR1 reads GTSNPN; CDR2 reads SVGIG (reference sequence). The V and J ends lost 2 bases and 7 bases respectively, with 12 bases between them. The CDR3 spans 13 residues. CDR3 nucleotides: TGTGCCTGGAGTTGGGCCCAGGGCCAGCCCCAGCATTTT. It encodes CAWSWAQGQPQHF.

A remark on this clone: Other DNA sequences in the sample encode the same CDR3. The chain joins TRBV7-2 to TRBJ2-1, with TRBD1 identical over 7 bases. Losses at the gene ends were 3 bases for V and 0 bases for J; bases not matched to a gene: 2. This CDR3 has 15 residues. Per the germline V gene, CDR1 is SGHTA and CDR2 is FQGNSA. As DNA, the CDR3 is TGTGCCAGCAGCTTGACAGGGAGCTCCTACAATGAGCAGTTCTTC. Protein product: CASSLTGSSYNEQFF. The full variable domain, completed using reference TRBV7-2 and TRBJ2-1, is GAGVSQSPSNKVTEKGKDVELRCDPISGHTALYWYRQSLGQGLEFLIYFQGNSAPDKSGLPSDRFSAERTGGSVSTLTIQRTQQEDSAVYLCASSLTGSSYNEQFFGPGTRLTVL.

This chain uses TRBV6-1 with TRBJ2-7; D possibly corresponds to TRBD2 (6 bases). The germline V gene encodes CDR1 MNHNS and CDR2 SASEGT. V was shortened by 7 bases and J by 1 base, with 14 bases between the two germline ends. This CDR3 comprises 14 residues. CDR3 coding DNA: TGTGCCAGCATTAGCAGCGGGTCTTCCTACGAGCAGTACTTC. This gives the protein CASISSGSSYEQYF.

The J gene is TRBJ1-1, the V gene TRBV6-6; possibly TRBD1 for D (6 bases). This CDR3 is built from 13 residues. Germline V lookup: CDR1 MNHNY, CDR2 SVGAGI (reference sequence). The V gene lost 6 bases and the J gene lost 4 bases, with 12 bases spanning the gap. This CDR3 is CASRKQGATEAFF. For the CDR3, the DNA is TGTGCCAGCAGGAAACAGGGAGCCACTGAAGCTTTCTTT.

J is TRBJ2-5 and V is TRBV30, with 8 positions matching TRBD1. Germline loops: CDR1 GTSNPN, CDR2 SVGIG (reference sequence). This CDR3 is 13 amino acids long. V shed 8 bases and J 1 base; nucleotides not matched to a gene: 6. CDR3 coding DNA: TGTGCCCGGGCAGGGGGCTTCCAAGAGACCCAGTACTTC. Translated: CARAGGFQETQYF.

The gene calls are TRBV6-5 and TRBJ2-7; D is undetermined. V dropped 4 bases and J dropped 6 bases, with 13 bases sitting between them. There are 13 residues in the CDR3. CDR1 and CDR2 (germline): MNHEY, SVGAGI. This CDR3 reads CASSFGRSFEQYF. As DNA, the CDR3 is TGTGCCAGCAGTTTCGGCAGGTCGTTCGAGCAGTACTTC.

This clone has a handful of counts. V usage is TRBV6-1 and J usage is TRBJ2-7; no clear D gene. Germline V gene sequence: CDR1 MNHNS, CDR2 SASEGT. There are 14 residues in the CDR3. The V and J ends lost 0 bases and 4 bases respectively, with 10 bases between them. The CDR3 reads CASSEAWQSYEQYF. The CDR3 DNA is TGTGCCAGCAGTGAAGCGTGGCAGTCTTACGAGCAGTACTTC.

The CDR3 nucleotides read TGTGCCTGGAGTGTATCCGGGGGATATGGCTACACCTTC. It is translated as CAWSVSGGYGYTF. The gene calls are TRBV30 and TRBJ1-2; D may be TRBD1 (5 bases). Deletions cut 0 bases from V and 5 bases from J, with 10 bases between. CDR1 is GTSNPN, CDR2 SVGIG, per germline (reference sequence). The CDR3 spans 13 residues.

This chain links TRBV7-2 with TRBJ2-3, with 12 nucleotides matching TRBD2. Trimming removed 1 base from V and 6 bases from J; junction bases left unmatched: 5. Germline V gene sequence: CDR1 SGHTA, CDR2 FQGNSA. The CDR3 spans 16 residues. CDR3 residues: CASSLGLAGVKDTQYF. The CDR3 DNA sequence: TGTGCCAGCAGCTTAGGACTAGCGGGAGTTAAGGATACGCAGTATTTT. Full variable domain (rest looked up from reference TRBV7-2 and TRBJ2-3): GAGVSQSPSNKVTEKGKDVELRCDPISGHTALYWYRQSLGQGLEFLIYFQGNSAPDKSGLPSDRFSAERTGGSVSTLTIQRTQQEDSAVYLCASSLGLAGVKDTQYFGPGTRLTVL.